Listed below are T cell receptor beta chains from one sample, sequenced in a study of cytotoxic CD8 clonotypes in ibrutinib-treated CLL. Data came from immunoSEQ multiplex PCR; TCRdb stores just in-frame clones and leaves some out. There are 6,000 or so clones in the sample; 60% to 75% occur only once, and approximately 5.2% lies in the top ten. This specimen consisted of PBMCs, obtained before ibrutinib treatment. These receptors came from a human donor with chronic lymphocytic leukemia. The CDR3 runs from the conserved cysteine through the conserved F or W. The order of the fields is D gene, J gene, clone size, CDR3 length, V gene, CDR3 DNA, CDR3 protein. A D gene is named only where the DNA matches it firmly. Size is stated for part of the rows, as once, few or many counts, or as a class when the clone is expanded.

. | TRBJ1-6 | . | 14 | TRBV19 | TGTGCCACCGCTAAACGGGGATATGAGTCACCCCTCCACTTT | CATAKRGYESPLHF
TRBD2 | TRBJ2-3 | . | 15 | TRBV7-3 | TGTGCCAGCAGCTCGAGACTAGCGGGCACAGATACGCAGTATTTT | CASSSRLAGTDTQYF
TRBD2 | TRBJ2-3 | . | 15 | TRBV19 | TGTGCCAGTACCCGGACTAGCGGGAGACCAGATACGCAGTATTTT | CASTRTSGRPDTQYF
. | TRBJ1-5 | . | 15 | TRBV28 | TGTGCCAGCAGGATGGAGGACCTACGCAATCAGCCCCAGCATTTT | CASRMEDLRNQPQHF
. | TRBJ2-1 | . | 14 | TRBV14 | TGTGCCAGCAGCCCTGGACTTGACTACAATGAGCAGTTCTTC | CASSPGLDYNEQFF
TRBD1 | TRBJ1-1 | few | 14 | TRBV7-6 | TGTGCCAGCAGCAATCAGGGGGCGAGGACTGAAGCTTTCTTT | CASSNQGARTEAFF
. | TRBJ2-7 | few | 12 | TRBV7-2 | TGTGCCAGCAGCTTAGTAAGACTCGAGCAGTACTTC | CASSLVRLEQYF
. | TRBJ2-7 | . | 13 | TRBV6-6 | TGTGCCAGCAGTTACTCGGAGAGGGAAGAGCAGTACTTC | CASSYSEREEQYF
. | TRBJ1-2 | few | 15 | TRBV7-9 | TGTGCCAGCAGCTTAGAAGGTGGATATAACTATGGCTACACCTTC | CASSLEGGYNYGYTF
. | TRBJ2-2 | . | 16 | TRBV14 | TGTGCCAGCAGCCAAGGGGTGACTAGGTCCACCGGGGAGCTGTTTTTT | CASSQGVTRSTGELFF
. | TRBJ2-7 | . | 15 | TRBV4-1 | TGCGCCAGCAGCCCCGGTCCGGGAGAACGCTACGAGCAGTACTTC | CASSPGPGERYEQYF
TRBD2 | TRBJ2-4 | once | 19 | TRBV14 | TGTGCCAGCAGCCCGGGACTAGCGGGACGCGGCGGGCCCAAAAACATTCAGTACTTC | CASSPGLAGRGGPKNIQYF
. | TRBJ2-7 | . | 12 | TRBV7-9 | TGTGCCAGCAGCTTAGACACCTACGAGCAGTACTTC | CASSLDTYEQYF
TRBD2 | TRBJ2-1 | few | 16 | TRBV14 | TGTGCCAGCAGCCCAGACAGGGTAGCGGGAGGGAATGAGCAGTTCTTC | CASSPDRVAGGNEQFF
. | TRBJ2-1 | . | 10 | TRBV20-1 | TGCAGTGCGGGGGAGGATGAGCAGTTCTTC | CSAGEDEQFF
TRBD1 | TRBJ1-5 | . | 14 | TRBV19 | TGTGCCTCCTTCCGGACAGGGACGAGTCAGCCCCAGCATTTT | CASFRTGTSQPQHF
. | TRBJ1-3 | . | 16 | TRBV28 | TGTGCCAGCACCCATGTAAGGGGGGGTTCTGGAAACACCATATATTTT | CASTHVRGGSGNTIYF
TRBD1 | TRBJ2-7 | . | 17 | TRBV5-1 | TGCGCCAGCAGCCCACTACCGGCAGGGGGCGAACTCTACGAGCAGTACTTC | CASSPLPAGGELYEQYF
. | TRBJ1-1 | . | 14 | TRBV27 | TGTGCCAGCAGTCTTCGGTCTCTGAACACTGAAGCTTTCTTT | CASSLRSLNTEAFF
TRBD1 | TRBJ1-4 | once | 14 | TRBV5-1 | TGCGCCAGCAGCTGGGGGGACAGGTCGGAAAAACTGTTTTTT | CASSWGDRSEKLFF
TRBD1 | TRBJ1-6 | . | 15 | TRBV6-1 | TGTGCCAGCAGTGGACACTCAGGGGGCGGGTCACCCCTCCACTTT | CASSGHSGGGSPLHF
. | TRBJ2-1 | . | 14 | TRBV28 | TGTGCCAGCATCGTGGGGGCGAGGTACAATGAGCAGTTCTTC | CASIVGARYNEQFF
TRBD1 | TRBJ2-2 | . | 14 | TRBV9 | TGTGCCAGCCGGACAGGGTGGGACACCGGGGAGCTGTTTTTT | CASRTGWDTGELFF
. | TRBJ1-1 | . | 13 | TRBV28 | TGTGCCAGCACCCTAGGGGGGAGATCTGAAGCTTTCTTT | CASTLGGRSEAFF
TRBD2 | TRBJ2-3 | . | 18 | TRBV27 | TGTGCCAGCAGTCCAACCCGAGGGCTAGCGGGTAGCACAGATACGCAGTATTTT | CASSPTRGLAGSTDTQYF
TRBD1 | TRBJ2-7 | . | 15 | TRBV28 | TGTGCCAGCAGTACCCGGGACAGGGCGACCTACGAGCAGTACTTC | CASSTRDRATYEQYF
. | TRBJ1-1 | . | 14 | TRBV18 | TGTGCCAGCTCACCACGGACGGGAAACACTGAAGCTTTCTTT | CASSPRTGNTEAFF
. | TRBJ1-5 | . | 14 | TRBV5-3 | TGTGCCAGAAGCCAAAGAGGGGGAGGTCAGCCCCAGCATTTT | CARSQRGGGQPQHF
TRBD1 | TRBJ1-6 | . | 15 | TRBV14 | TGTGCCAGCAGCCATACAGGGGGCAGGGATTCACCCCTCCACTTT | CASSHTGGRDSPLHF
TRBD1 | TRBJ1-1 | few | 16 | TRBV7-9 | TGTGCCAGCAGACCCGACAGGGTCCCGCTGAACACTGAAGCTTTCTTT | CASRPDRVPLNTEAFF
. | TRBJ1-2 | . | 12 | TRBV7-2 | TGTGCCAGCAGGCCCGACAGCTATGGCTACACCTTC | CASRPDSYGYTF
TRBD1 | TRBJ2-1 | . | 18 | TRBV12-5 | TGTGCTAGTGGCTCGCCGACTGCCGACAGGGGGCTAAGGAATGAGCAGTTCTTC | CASGSPTADRGLRNEQFF
TRBD1 | TRBJ1-5 | . | 13 | TRBV30 | TGTGCCTGGAGTCCGACAGGGATGCAGCCCCAGCATTTT | CAWSPTGMQPQHF
TRBD2 | TRBJ2-3 | . | 13 | TRBV7-6 | TGTGCCAGCAGCGAACGACTAGCGGGACAGGAGTATTTT | CASSERLAGQEYF
TRBD1 | TRBJ1-3 | . | 16 | TRBV19 | TGTGCCAGTAGTCAGAACTCGGACAGGGTTAGAAACACCATATATTTT | CASSQNSDRVRNTIYF
TRBD1 | TRBJ2-5 | . | 15 | TRBV7-7 | TGTGCTAGCAGACCCGGGACAGGGACCGGGGGGACCCAGTACTTC | CASRPGTGTGGTQYF
TRBD1 | TRBJ2-7 | . | 15 | TRBV6-5 | TGTGCCAGCAGAAGGACAGGGGGAGACCTCTACGAGCAGTACTTC | CASRRTGGDLYEQYF
. | TRBJ1-5 | . | 18 | TRBV28 | TGTGCCAGCAGTCTCCGAGGCGGGACCTTTACTGGCAATCAGCCCCAGCATTTT | CASSLRGGTFTGNQPQHF
. | TRBJ2-7 | . | 14 | TRBV5-6 | TGTGCCAGCAGCTTGCTCAGGTCCGCCTACGAGCAGTACTTC | CASSLLRSAYEQYF
. | TRBJ2-7 | . | 15 | TRBV19 | TGTGCCAGTAGTAGCTCGGGACTCCTCTCCTACGAGCAGTACTTC | CASSSSGLLSYEQYF
. | TRBJ2-1 | . | 16 | TRBV9 | TGTGCCAGCAGCGTAGCTCTGGGAGGAACGTACAATGAGCAGTTCTTC | CASSVALGGTYNEQFF
. | TRBJ1-3 | . | 13 | TRBV7-7 | TGTGCTAGCAGCTTAGGCCTGGGAAACACCATATATTTT | CASSLGLGNTIYF
. | TRBJ2-7 | . | 13 | TRBV18 | TGTGCCAGCTCACCACCTTCTTTGTCCGAGCAGTACTTC | CASSPPSLSEQYF
. | TRBJ1-2 | once | 16 | TRBV18 | TGTGCCAGCTCACCTGGGCCCACAGGGCCTAACTATGGCTACACCTTC | CASSPGPTGPNYGYTF
. | TRBJ1-6 | . | 17 | TRBV6-1 | TGTGCCAGCAGTGAAGGTGGGGGTAGGGTTTATAATTCACCCCTCCACTTT | CASSEGGGRVYNSPLHF
TRBD1 | TRBJ2-1 | . | 17 | TRBV2 | TGTGCCAGCAGTGGCCCCGGGACAGGGGGCTACTACAATGAGCAGTTCTTC | CASSGPGTGGYYNEQFF
TRBD2 | TRBJ2-5 | . | 17 | TRBV11-1 | TGTGCCAGCAGCTTAGGACGGACTAGCGGGAATCAAGAGACCCAGTACTTC | CASSLGRTSGNQETQYF
. | TRBJ2-7 | . | 11 | TRBV7-2 | TGTGCCAGCAGCCCCCCCGGCGAGCAGTACTTC | CASSPPGEQYF
TRBD2 | TRBJ2-1 | . | 14 | TRBV19 | TGTGCCAGTAGTGACTGGCGGGAGAACAATGAGCAGTTCTTC | CASSDWRENNEQFF
. | TRBJ1-5 | . | 13 | TRBV4-3 | TGCGCCAGCAGCCAAGATAGCAATCAGCCCCAGCATTTT | CASSQDSNQPQHF
TRBD1 | TRBJ2-4 | . | 14 | TRBV29-1 | TGCAGCGTTGAAGATAGGTCAGGGGGCAACATTCAGTACTTC | CSVEDRSGGNIQYF
. | TRBJ2-1 | . | 12 | TRBV4-3 | TGCGCCAGCAGCCATAGAAACAGCGAGCAGTTCTTC | CASSHRNSEQFF
TRBD2 | TRBJ2-1 | . | 16 | TRBV27 | TGTGCCAGCAGTTGGGCCAGCGGGATACTCGACAATGAGCAGTTCTTC | CASSWASGILDNEQFF
. | TRBJ1-1 | . | 14 | TRBV5-1 | TGCGCCAGCTTCCACCGGCGGGGGGACACTGAAGCTTTCTTT | CASFHRRGDTEAFF
. | TRBJ2-7 | . | 13 | TRBV29-1 | TGCAGCGTTGCCAACAGTGGGGCGTGGGAGCAGTACTTC | CSVANSGAWEQYF
TRBD1 | TRBJ1-3 | . | 18 | TRBV18 | TGTGCCAGCTCACCCGGGACAGGGGGCATCACTTCTGGAAACACCATATATTTT | CASSPGTGGITSGNTIYF
. | TRBJ1-1 | once | 14 | TRBV9 | TGTGCCAGCAGCGTAGTGGGGTTAGACACTGAAGCTTTCTTT | CASSVVGLDTEAFF
. | TRBJ2-1 | . | 15 | TRBV7-2 | TGTGCCAGCAGCTTAGCGGGCGGGTTATACAATGAGCAGTTCTTC | CASSLAGGLYNEQFF
. | TRBJ2-1 | once | 18 | TRBV11-3 | TGTGCCAGCAGCCCAAGGAGGGGGCGGGACTATACCTACAATGAGCAGTTCTTC | CASSPRRGRDYTYNEQFF